Listed below are T cell receptor beta chains from one sample, sequenced in a study of cytomegalovirus exposure and HLA in healthy donors. Libraries were prepared by immunoSEQ multiplex PCR; TCRdb keeps only in-frame clonotypes and omits some of them. The sample lists tens of thousands of clones; approximately 71% were seen once. Sequenced sample: PBMCs. These receptors came from a woman in her thirties or forties in good health and CMV-seronegative. CDR3s include the opening cysteine and the closing phenylalanine or tryptophan. Fields, in order: clone size, D gene, V gene, J gene, CDR3 protein, CDR3 DNA. The D gene is left open where the match is weak. Expanded clones get a size class; other rows say once, few or many, or leave the size out.

size: -
D: -
V: TRBV30
J: TRBJ1-2
CDR3: CAWSVRRGRVVTNYGYTF
DNA: TGTGCCTGGAGTGTACGTAGGGGCAGGGTTGTGACTAACTATGGCTACACCTTC

size: once
D: TRBD2
V: TRBV4-2
J: TRBJ2-1
CDR3: CASSQGGGGKQFF
DNA: TGTGCCAGCAGCCAAGGTGGGGGGGGAAAGCAGTTCTTC

size: once
D: -
V: TRBV7-2
J: TRBJ1-3
CDR3: CASSLHSTPSSGNTIYF
DNA: TGTGCCAGCAGCTTACACTCGACTCCCTCCTCTGGAAACACCATATATTTT

size: -
D: TRBD2
V: TRBV7-2
J: TRBJ2-1
CDR3: CASSVTPSGQEQFF
DNA: TGTGCCAGCAGCGTCACCCCTAGCGGCCAAGAGCAGTTCTTC

size: large
D: TRBD2
V: TRBV6-1
J: TRBJ2-1
CDR3: CASSELTAGDYNEQFF
DNA: TGTGCCAGCAGTGAACTCACAGCGGGAGACTACAATGAGCAGTTCTTC

size: -
D: -
V: TRBV5-4
J: TRBJ2-7
CDR3: CASSSNYEQYF
DNA: TGTGCCAGCAGCTCAAATTACGAGCAGTACTTC

size: once
D: -
V: TRBV21-1
J: TRBJ1-1
CDR3: CASSKAPRSGTEAFF
DNA: TGTGCCAGCAGCAAAGCTCCAAGGAGTGGGACTGAAGCTTTCTTT

size: -
D: -
V: TRBV5-1
J: TRBJ2-3
CDR3: CASSLNPSSTDTQYF
DNA: TGCGCCAGCAGCTTGAATCCGTCTAGCACAGATACGCAGTATTTT

size: -
D: -
V: TRBV7-3
J: TRBJ1-2
CDR3: CASSLDGNYGYTF
DNA: TGTGCCAGCAGCTTAGACGGGAACTATGGCTACACCTTC

size: -
D: -
V: TRBV5-4
J: TRBJ2-1
CDR3: CASSLDAGPYNEQFF
DNA: TGTGCCAGCAGCTTGGATGCAGGCCCTTACAATGAGCAGTTCTTC

size: -
D: -
V: TRBV19
J: TRBJ1-1
CDR3: CASSIERVKAEAFF
DNA: TGTGCCAGTAGTATAGAGAGGGTTAAGGCTGAAGCTTTCTTT

size: -
D: TRBD1
V: TRBV6-5
J: TRBJ2-7
CDR3: CASSPGQAGIYEQYF
DNA: TGTGCCAGCAGTCCCGGACAGGCCGGAATCTACGAGCAGTACTTC

size: -
D: -
V: TRBV2
J: TRBJ2-3
CDR3: CASRVGGTQYF
DNA: TGTGCCAGTCGGGTGGGGGGTACGCAGTATTTT

size: -
D: TRBD1
V: TRBV27
J: TRBJ2-7
CDR3: CASSGTGPHEQYF
DNA: TGTGCCAGCAGCGGGACAGGTCCCCACGAGCAGTACTTC

size: -
D: TRBD1
V: TRBV6-6
J: TRBJ2-1
CDR3: CASSQGTGWNEQFF
DNA: TGTGCCAGCAGTCAAGGGACAGGGTGGAATGAGCAGTTCTTC

size: -
D: TRBD1
V: TRBV10-1
J: TRBJ2-1
CDR3: CASSDRGQVYNEQFF
DNA: TGCGCCAGCAGTGATCGGGGACAGGTCTACAATGAGCAGTTCTTC

size: -
D: TRBD2
V: TRBV7-3
J: TRBJ2-3
CDR3: CASSLGSGGATDTQYF
DNA: TGTGCCAGCAGCTTAGGTAGCGGGGGCGCCACAGATACGCAGTATTTT

size: -
D: -
V: TRBV2
J: TRBJ1-1
CDR3: CASKGVSNTEAFF
DNA: TGTGCCAGCAAGGGGGTTTCCAACACTGAAGCTTTCTTT

size: -
D: TRBD1
V: TRBV19
J: TRBJ1-2
CDR3: CASSIGQGNGYTF
DNA: TGTGCCAGTAGTATAGGACAGGGGAATGGCTACACCTTC

size: -
D: -
V: TRBV5-4
J: TRBJ1-4
CDR3: CASSSIPRSNEKLFF
DNA: TGTGCCAGCAGCTCCATACCGCGGTCTAATGAAAAACTGTTTTTT

size: -
D: TRBD1
V: TRBV30
J: TRBJ1-2
CDR3: CAGTGGAYGYTF
DNA: TGTGCCGGGACAGGGGGCGCCTATGGCTACACCTTC

size: -
D: -
V: TRBV11-2
J: TRBJ2-3
CDR3: CASSLDNSHLSTDTQYF
DNA: TGTGCCAGCAGCTTAGATAATAGCCATCTCTCCACAGATACGCAGTATTTT

size: few
D: TRBD1
V: TRBV5-1
J: TRBJ2-6
CDR3: CASSLAGQVGRPSSGANVLTF
DNA: TGCGCCAGCAGCTTGGCGGGACAGGTCGGAAGACCTAGCTCTGGGGCCAACGTCCTGACTTTC

size: -
D: TRBD1
V: TRBV13
J: TRBJ2-7
CDR3: CASSQTGSEQYF
DNA: TGTGCCAGCAGCCAGACAGGGAGCGAGCAGTACTTC

size: -
D: -
V: TRBV6-5
J: TRBJ1-1
CDR3: CASSYSNRLLNTEAFF
DNA: TGTGCCAGCAGTTACTCGAATAGACTCCTGAACACTGAAGCTTTCTTT

size: -
D: TRBD1
V: TRBV5-1
J: TRBJ1-4
CDR3: CASSPGDRDRNEKLFF
DNA: TGCGCCAGCAGCCCCGGGGACAGGGATCGTAATGAAAAACTGTTTTTT

size: few
D: TRBD1
V: TRBV6-1
J: TRBJ1-4
CDR3: CASPGQGATNEKLFF
DNA: TGTGCCAGCCCGGGACAGGGGGCTACTAATGAAAAACTGTTTTTT